The 13 T cell receptor beta chains presented below share a single source sample, sequenced in a study of T cells in Graves' hyperthyroidism and ophthalmopathy. The source material, RNA transcripts, was used to amplify TCR beta CDR3 regions. The HTBI primer set drove a first-round RT-PCR of the TCR CDR3. TCRdb fed the multiplex PCR reads into MiXCR, producing one record per CDR3 protein. The sample has 90,000 to 120,000 distinct CDR3 sequences, roughly 15% seen once; the top ten hold about 42%. The sequenced sample consisted of blood. Receptors originate from a woman between 50 and 59 years old with Graves' hyperthyroidism.

This clonotype was counted ten times or more. One end of the junction fails to match germline, which may point to a read error. V gene TRBV4-1 combines with J gene TRBJ1-5; a possible D gene is TRBD1 (6 bases). Germline V lookup: CDR1 MGHRA, CDR2 YSYEKL. CDR3 length equals 16 residues. The CDR3 loop is CASSQEVSTGIHRTDF. The CDR3 bases are TGCGCCAGCAGCCAAGAGGTCAGTACAGGGATTCATCGTACGGATTTT.

In this sample, this clonotype turned up many times. The chain couples TRBV7-8 to TRBJ2-2; 10 bases are a match to TRBD2. The CDR3 runs 17 residues. Germline lookup yields CDR1 SGHVS and CDR2 FQNEAQ. The ends lost 3 bases at V and 6 bases at J; junction bases unmatched: 10. CDR3 sequence reads: CASSLNPSGRFSGELFF. The CDR3 bases are TGTGCCAGCAGCTTGAACCCTAGCGGGAGATTTTCCGGGGAGCTGTTTTTT.

The rearrangement links TRBV2 to TRBJ2-1; D remains unclear. The CDR3 length is 15 residues. Between the trimmed V and J ends, which lost 6 bases and 0 bases, there was a span of 12 bases. Germline-derived CDR1 and CDR2 are SNHLY and FYNNEI. The CDR3 coding sequence is TGTGCCAGCAGGCTCGACTTAAGCTCCTACAATGAGCAGTTCTTC. It specifies CASRLDLSSYNEQFF. Supplemented by reference TRBV2 and TRBJ2-1, the full variable domain reads EPEVTQTPSHQVTQMGQEVILRCVPISNHLYFYWYRQILGQKVEFLVSFYNNEISEKSEIFDDQFSVERPDGSNFTLKIRSTKLEDSAMYFCASRLDLSSYNEQFFGPGTRLTVL.

This clonotype was seen repeatedly, ten times or more. The rearrangement uses TRBV20-1 and TRBJ2-3, with 9 bases identical to TRBD2. Losses at the gene ends were 4 bases for V and 3 bases for J; bases not matched to a gene: 5. The CDR3 sequence is 14 residues long. CDR1 is DFQATT, CDR2 SNEGSKA, per germline (reference sequence). For the CDR3, the DNA is TGCAGTGCTAATTCTGGACTAGCGACAGATACGCAGTATTTT. Translation: CSANSGLATDTQYF.

This clonotype showed up many times. V gene TRBV7-2 combines with J gene TRBJ2-7, with unresolved D. The CDR3 runs 16 residues. V was cut by 3 bases and J by 3 bases, with 18 bases left in between. Germline V gene sequence: CDR1 SGHTA, CDR2 FQGNSA. CDR3 sequence (DNA): TGTGCCAGCAGCTTTCGGACCGGCTCGAGTATCTACGAGCAGTACTTC. Residues: CASSFRTGSSIYEQYF.

In this sample, this clonotype turned up many times. For the CDR3, the DNA is TGCGCCAGCAGCTTGGGGGAGGGGAATGAGCAGTTCTTC. Its protein product is CASSLGEGNEQFF. The chain recombines TRBV5-1 with TRBJ2-1; 7 positions match TRBD2. The CDR3 spans 13 residues. J lost 7 bases, V lost 0 bases, and 1 base had no gene match. Per the germline V gene, CDR1 is SGHRS and CDR2 is YFSETQ.

This clonotype was seen many times. The chain is built from TRBV3-1 and TRBJ2-1, with 15 bases fitting TRBD2. The germline gives CDR1 LGHDT, CDR2 YNNKEL (reference sequence). V dropped 2 bases and J dropped 0; count of bases not matched to a gene: 8. CDR3 length: 20 residues. The CDR3 DNA is TGTGCCAGCAGCCAACTGGGACTAGCGGGAGGCGCGAGCTCCTACAATGAGCAGTTCTTC. Encoded protein: CASSQLGLAGGASSYNEQFF.

This clonotype appeared a few times. Since a much larger clone is just one base distant, this may be a read error. The J gene is TRBJ1-3, the V gene TRBV6-1, with 7 bases lining up with TRBD1. Unmatched junction bases numbered 10, after V lost 5 bases and J lost 3 bases. Germline V gene data show CDR1 as MNHNS and CDR2 as SASEGT. The CDR3 extends over 16 amino acids. The CDR3 reads CASSHGGQPHGNTIYF. DNA for the CDR3: TGTGCCAGCAGTCACGGGGGACAGCCACATGGAAACACCATATATTTT.

This clonotype was detected many times. This chain uses TRBV12-3 or TRBV12-4 with TRBJ2-2; D remains ambiguous. The CDR3 totals 13 residues. The V gene lost 0 bases and the J gene lost 6 bases, with 5 bases spanning the gap. The chain's CDR3 is CASSLAGSGELFF. CDR3 bases: TGTGCCAGCAGTTTAGCGGGGTCCGGGGAGCTGTTTTTT.

This clonotype came up many times. The rearrangement links TRBV20-1 to TRBJ1-2; D not resolved. V was clipped by 1 base and J by 5 bases, with 5 bases between them. This CDR3 contains 11 residues. The germline gives CDR1 DFQATT, CDR2 SNEGSKA (reference sequence). CDR3 loop: CSARVQYGYTF. As DNA, the CDR3 is TGCAGTGCTAGAGTGCAATATGGCTACACCTTC.

This clonotype was observed many times. The chain joins TRBV6-1 to TRBJ2-1; 16 bases align to TRBD2. CDR3 size: 14 residues. Trimming at V came to 6 bases and at J to 14 bases, leaving 7 bases not matched to a gene. Germline-derived CDR1 and CDR2 are MNHNS and SASEGT. CDR3 sequence: CASRRGTSGRAEFF. As DNA, the CDR3 is TGTGCCAGCAGACGGGGGACTAGCGGGAGGGCTGAGTTCTTC.

This clonotype was detected ten times or more. The rearrangement joins TRBV27 to TRBJ1-6; unclear D gene. This CDR3 region has 14 residues. Trimming removed 2 bases at V and 9 bases at J, with 11 bases between. CDR1 MNHEY and CDR2 SMNVEV come from the germline V gene (reference sequence). For the CDR3, the DNA is TGTGCCAGCAGTTTAGGCGGAAACGGTTCACCCCTCCACTTT. It specifies CASSLGGNGSPLHF.

This clonotype showed up many times. The rearrangement joins TRBV20-1 to TRBJ1-3; no firm D call. Trimming took 1 base from V and 0 from J, leaving 4 bases between them. Germline V lookup: CDR1 DFQATT, CDR2 SNEGSKA (reference sequence). This CDR3 spans 13 amino acids. The CDR3, as DNA: TGCAGTGCTAGAGGGGGCTCTGGAAACACCATATATTTT. Translated: CSARGGSGNTIYF.